The TCR beta chain under discussion was sequenced for a study of blood T cell repertoires in COVID-19. As for the study in general: From the United States, Italy and Spain came samples of acute and convalescent COVID-19. Nucleic acid was either cDNA or gDNA, and it came from T cells, B-cell-depleted T cells, or PBMCs.

Germline CDR1 SGDLS, CDR2 YYNGEE. The CDR3 loop spans 13 amino acids. Trimming took 4 bases from V and 4 from J, leaving 9 bases between them. Measured with immunoSEQ multiplex PCR; TCRdb has only the in-frame clones, and not every one. The profile shows roughly 40,000 clones, 80% to 90% of them singletons. This sequence originates from a middle-aged man with active COVID-19. The genes are TRBV9 and TRBJ1-5; D possibly corresponds to TRBD1 (6 bases). Sequenced input: peripheral blood. CDR3 in amino acids: CASSRTVNQPQHF. The CDR3 bases are TGTGCCAGCAGCCGGACAGTTAATCAGCCCCAGCATTTT.